This TCR beta chain was recovered during a study of pediatric ulcerative colitis. Germline V gene lookup returns CDR1 SGHTS and CDR2 YDEGEE. With 5 bases clipped from V and 3 bases from J, the junction kept 6 bases outside the gene matches. This CDR3 contains 14 residues. During colonoscopy, one to two rectal pinch biopsies were collected. Using immunoSEQ multiplex PCR, the repertoire was profiled, and TCRdb retains in-frame clones only, with some absent. This sample has over 15,000 clones; roughly 70% occur once, and the top ten carry around 7%. Sequenced material: gut tissue. This chain uses TRBV5-8 with TRBJ2-7; 9 bases line up with TRBD1. The origin of this receptor is a boy between 10 and 17 years old with moderate ulcerative colitis. Here the CDR3 DNA reads TGTGCCAGCAGGATGGGACAGGGCCGCTACGAGCAGTACTTC. Amino acid sequence: CASRMGQGRYEQYF.